A single sample gave rise to the 14 T cell receptor beta chains below, sequenced in a study of T cell responses to AZD1222 COVID-19 vaccine. Produced via immunoSEQ multiplex PCR; TCRdb's table is partial and in-frame only. The sample consists of 250,000 to 300,000 clones, 94% of them appearing once. The sequencing used peripheral blood, collected 28 days after the second AZD1222 dose. These receptors all stem from an adult who received the AZD1222 COVID-19 vaccine.

This chain uses TRBV18 with TRBJ2-2; tentative D call: TRBD1 (5 bases). This CDR3 is 17 amino acids long. Germline assignment: CDR1 KGHSH and CDR2 LQKENI. V was shortened by 3 bases and J by 0 bases, with 14 bases between the two germline ends. The CDR3 DNA is TGTGCCAGCTCACCTATGCCAGGGCTAACGAACACCGGGGAGCTGTTTTTT. Translating gives CASSPMPGLTNTGELFF.

This clone was recorded a few times. The chain links TRBV7-9 to TRBJ2-7; the D gene could be TRBD1 or TRBD2 (5 bases each). Germline V gives CDR1 SEHNR, CDR2 FQNEAQ (reference sequence). V lost 4 bases and J 3 bases, leaving 13 bases between the germline ends. The CDR3 consists of 14 residues. The CDR3 here is CASSSGTIYYEQYF. DNA of the CDR3: TGTGCCAGCAGCTCCGGGACCATCTACTACGAGCAGTACTTC.

J is TRBJ1-2 and V is TRBV7-2; 8 bases are a match to TRBD1. The J segment lost 8 bases and the V segment lost 5 bases, leaving 10 bases of the junction unmatched. The CDR3 contains 14 residues. Per germline, CDR1 SGHTA and CDR2 FQGNSA. CDR3 nucleotide sequence: TGTGCCAGCAGCCGCGACAGGGGAAGGGTGGGCTACACCTTC. This sequence encodes CASSRDRGRVGYTF.

The V call is TRBV5-4, the J call TRBJ2-1, with 9 nucleotides matching TRBD2. CDR1 is SGHNT and CDR2 is YYREEE in the germline V gene (reference sequence). This CDR3 spans 16 amino acids. V lost 4 bases to trimming and J lost 6 bases; unmatched junction nucleotides: 11. CDR3 sequence reads: CASSPWGSGSINEQFF. Here the CDR3 DNA reads TGTGCCAGCAGCCCCTGGGGTAGCGGGAGTATCAATGAGCAGTTCTTC.

The chain uses TRBV7-3 and TRBJ2-5; unclear D gene. V was clipped by 1 base and J by 2 bases, with 5 bases between them. Germline CDR1 is SGHTA and CDR2 is FQGTGA. The CDR3 loop spans 13 amino acids. The CDR3 DNA is TGTGCCAGCAGCTTAATCCCACAAGAGACCCAGTACTTC. It is translated as CASSLIPQETQYF.

This chain connects TRBV6-5 to TRBJ1-3, with D possibly being TRBD1 (6 bases). Trimming left V 6 bases short and J 7 bases short, with 19 bases between. CDR1 MNHEY and CDR2 SVGAGI come from the germline V gene. The length of the CDR3 is 15 residues. In DNA, the CDR3 is TGTGCCAGCAGACGACCAGGGCAGGGGAGGAACACCATATATTTT. It yields the protein CASRRPGQGRNTIYF.

In DNA, the CDR3 is TGTGCCAGCAGTCCTTCCGGGACAGTCCTTTACGAGCAGTACTTC. This gives the protein CASSPSGTVLYEQYF. V and J are TRBV28 and TRBJ2-7; TRBD1 agrees at 7 bases. The V segment lost 5 bases and the J segment 4 bases; nucleotides outside the gene matches: 11. The CDR3 covers 15 residues. Germline V lookup: CDR1 MDHEN, CDR2 SYDVKM.

This chain connects TRBV2 to TRBJ2-7, with 8 bases lining up with TRBD1. Germline CDR1 is SNHLY and CDR2 is FYNNEI. J lost 3 bases, V lost 7 bases, and 8 bases had no gene match. The CDR3 consists of 14 residues. This chain's CDR3 is CASMQGASVYEQYF. The DNA of the CDR3 is TGTGCCAGCATGCAGGGGGCCTCCGTCTACGAGCAGTACTTC.

J is TRBJ1-1 and V is TRBV2; D unresolved. This CDR3 is built from 11 residues. With 2 bases removed from V and 11 bases from J, the gap between germline ends came to 9 bases. The germline gives CDR1 SNHLY, CDR2 FYNNEI. For the CDR3, the DNA is TGTGCCAGCAGTGAAAGCCAGATGGCTTTCTTT. Residues: CASSESQMAFF.

The rearrangement joins TRBV27 to TRBJ2-1; TRBD1 aligns across 8 bases. CDR1 is MNHEY and CDR2 is SMNVEV in the germline V gene (reference sequence). Trimming took 4 bases from V and 8 from J; bases not matched to a gene: 16. The CDR3 runs 17 residues. CDR3 nucleotide sequence: TGTGCCAGCAGTTCCGGACAGGGTGCGGGGACTCGCGATGAGCAGTTCTTC. This translates into CASSSGQGAGTRDEQFF.

This chain connects TRBV7-2 to TRBJ2-1, with 7 bases that match TRBD2. The J segment lost 9 bases and the V segment lost 1 base, leaving 15 bases of the junction unmatched. This CDR3 is 17 amino acids long. CDR1 and CDR2 (germline): SGHTA, FQGNSA. CDR3 nucleotides: TGTGCCAGCAGCTTAGGACCTGGGTCGCGGGAGAGGGGTGAGCAGTTCTTC. Translating it yields CASSLGPGSRERGEQFF.

The J gene is TRBJ2-2, the V gene TRBV5-1, with unresolved D. Germline CDR1 SGHRS, CDR2 YFSETQ. This CDR3 contains 13 residues. Trimming left V 4 bases short and J 1 base short, with 5 bases between. The CDR3 protein is CASSQENTGELFF. CDR3 bases: TGCGCCAGCAGCCAAGAGAACACCGGGGAGCTGTTTTTT.

The V call is TRBV2, the J call TRBJ1-5, with 7 bases that match TRBD1. The CDR3 runs to 15 residues. Trimming at V came to 6 bases and at J to 6 bases, leaving 11 bases not matched to a gene. The germline V gene has CDR1 SNHLY and CDR2 FYNNEI. The CDR3 DNA reads as TGTGCCAGCAGCGTTACAGGGGAGGAGATTCAGCCCCAGCATTTT. Translating it yields CASSVTGEEIQPQHF. Based on the CDR3 plus reference TRBV2 and TRBJ1-5, the full variable domain is EPEVTQTPSHQVTQMGQEVILRCVPISNHLYFYWYRQILGQKVEFLVSFYNNEISEKSEIFDDQFSVERPDGSNFTLKIRSTKLEDSAMYFCASSVTGEEIQPQHFGDGTRLSIL.

This clone was detected once. This chain links TRBV6-6 with TRBJ1-2, with D perhaps TRBD1 (5 bases). This CDR3 has 16 amino acids. The V and J ends lost 2 bases and 0 bases respectively, with 13 bases between them. The V gene's germline CDR1 is MNHNY and CDR2 SVGAGI (reference sequence). CDR3 DNA: TGTGCCAGCAGTTACGGGGCGACAGTAGCTAACTATGGCTACACCTTC. This encodes CASSYGATVANYGYTF.